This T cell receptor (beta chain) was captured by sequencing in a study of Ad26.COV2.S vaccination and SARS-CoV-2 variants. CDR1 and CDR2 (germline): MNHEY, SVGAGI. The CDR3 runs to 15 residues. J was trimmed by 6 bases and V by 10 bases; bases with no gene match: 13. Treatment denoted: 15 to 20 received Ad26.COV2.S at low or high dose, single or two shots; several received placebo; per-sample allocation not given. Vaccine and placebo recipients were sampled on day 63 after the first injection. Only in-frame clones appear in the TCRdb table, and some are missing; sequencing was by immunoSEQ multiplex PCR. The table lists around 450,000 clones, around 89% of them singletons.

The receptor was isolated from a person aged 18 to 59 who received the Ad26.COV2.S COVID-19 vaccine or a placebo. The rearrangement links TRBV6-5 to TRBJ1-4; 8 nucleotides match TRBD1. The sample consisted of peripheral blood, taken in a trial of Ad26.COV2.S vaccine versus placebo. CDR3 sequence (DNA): TGTGCCACCAAGACAGGGGAAGGGGGGGATGAAAAACTGTTTTTT. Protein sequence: CATKTGEGGDEKLFF.